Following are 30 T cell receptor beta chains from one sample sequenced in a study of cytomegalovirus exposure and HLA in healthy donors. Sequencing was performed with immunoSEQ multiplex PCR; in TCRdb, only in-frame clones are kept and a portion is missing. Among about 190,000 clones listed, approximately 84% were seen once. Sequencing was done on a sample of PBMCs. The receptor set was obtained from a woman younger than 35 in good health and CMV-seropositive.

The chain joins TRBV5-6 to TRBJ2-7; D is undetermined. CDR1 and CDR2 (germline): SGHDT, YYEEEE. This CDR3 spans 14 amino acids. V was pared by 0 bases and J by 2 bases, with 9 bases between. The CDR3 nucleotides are TGTGCCAGCAGCTTGGGCGGCGACCCCTACGAGCAGTACTTC. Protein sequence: CASSLGGDPYEQYF.

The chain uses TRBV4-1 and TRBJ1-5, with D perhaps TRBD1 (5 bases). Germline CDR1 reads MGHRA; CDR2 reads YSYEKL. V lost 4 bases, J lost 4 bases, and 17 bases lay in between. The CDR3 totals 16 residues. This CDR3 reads CASSRVQGAQNQPQHF. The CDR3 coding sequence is TGCGCCAGCAGCCGCGTGCAAGGGGCCCAGAATCAGCCCCAGCATTTT.

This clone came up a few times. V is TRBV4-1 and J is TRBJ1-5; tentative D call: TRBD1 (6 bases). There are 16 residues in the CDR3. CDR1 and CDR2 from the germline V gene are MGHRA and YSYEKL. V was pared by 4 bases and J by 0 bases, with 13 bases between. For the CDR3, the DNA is TGCGCCAGCAGCCCTGGGGGCAGGGGTAGCAATCAGCCCCAGCATTTT. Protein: CASSPGGRGSNQPQHF.

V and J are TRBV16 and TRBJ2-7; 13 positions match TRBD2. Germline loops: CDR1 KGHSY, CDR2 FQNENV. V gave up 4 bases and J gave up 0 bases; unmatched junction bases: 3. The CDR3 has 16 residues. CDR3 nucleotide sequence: TGTGCCAGCAGCCGAACTAGCGGGGGGGCCTCCTACGAGCAGTACTTC. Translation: CASSRTSGGASYEQYF.

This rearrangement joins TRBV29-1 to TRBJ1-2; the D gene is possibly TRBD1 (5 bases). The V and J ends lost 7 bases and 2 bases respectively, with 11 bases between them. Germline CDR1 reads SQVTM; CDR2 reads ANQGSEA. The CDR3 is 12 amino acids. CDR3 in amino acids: CSGTYGNYGYTF. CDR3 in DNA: TGCAGCGGGACATACGGAAACTATGGCTACACCTTC.

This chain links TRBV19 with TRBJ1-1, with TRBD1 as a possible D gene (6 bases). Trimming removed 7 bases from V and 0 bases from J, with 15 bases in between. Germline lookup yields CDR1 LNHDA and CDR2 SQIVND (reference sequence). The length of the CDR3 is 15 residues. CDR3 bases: TGTGCCAGTATGGGGGCTGGGGCCATGAACACTGAAGCTTTCTTT. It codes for CASMGAGAMNTEAFF. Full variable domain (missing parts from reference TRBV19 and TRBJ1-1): DGGITQSPKYLFRKEGQNVTLSCEQNLNHDAMYWYRQDPGQGLRLIYYSQIVNDFQKGDIAEGYSVSREKKESFPLTVTSAQKNPTAFYLCASMGAGAMNTEAFFGQGTRLTVV.

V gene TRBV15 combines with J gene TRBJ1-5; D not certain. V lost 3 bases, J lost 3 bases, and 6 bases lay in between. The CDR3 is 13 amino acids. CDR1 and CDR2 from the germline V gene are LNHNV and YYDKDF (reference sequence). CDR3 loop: CATSRAANQPQHF. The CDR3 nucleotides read TGTGCCACCAGCAGGGCCGCCAATCAGCCCCAGCATTTT. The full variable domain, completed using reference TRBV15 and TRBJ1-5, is DAMVIQNPRYQVTQFGKPVTLSCSQTLNHNVMYWYQQKSSQAPKLLFHYYDKDFNNEADTPDNFQSRRPNTSFCFLDIRSPGLGDTAMYLCATSRAANQPQHFGDGTRLSIL.

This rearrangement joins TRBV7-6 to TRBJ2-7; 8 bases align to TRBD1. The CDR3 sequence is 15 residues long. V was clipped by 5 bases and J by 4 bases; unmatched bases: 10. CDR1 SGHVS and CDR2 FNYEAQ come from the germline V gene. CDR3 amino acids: CASSDPGTGFYEQYF. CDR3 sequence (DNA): TGTGCCAGCAGCGACCCCGGGACAGGCTTTTACGAGCAGTACTTC.

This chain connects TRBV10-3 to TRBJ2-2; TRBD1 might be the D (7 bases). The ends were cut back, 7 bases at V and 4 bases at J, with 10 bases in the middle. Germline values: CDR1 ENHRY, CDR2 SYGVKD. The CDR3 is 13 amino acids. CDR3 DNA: TGTGCCATCACCCAGGGGGGCACCGGGGAGCTGTTTTTT. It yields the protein CAITQGGTGELFF.

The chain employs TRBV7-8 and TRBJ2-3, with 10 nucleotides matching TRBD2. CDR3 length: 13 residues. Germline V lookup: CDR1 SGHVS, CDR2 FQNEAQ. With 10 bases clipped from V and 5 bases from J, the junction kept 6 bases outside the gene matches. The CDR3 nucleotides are TGTGCCACCAAGTTAGCGGGGGGAGATACGCAGTATTTT. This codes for CATKLAGGDTQYF.

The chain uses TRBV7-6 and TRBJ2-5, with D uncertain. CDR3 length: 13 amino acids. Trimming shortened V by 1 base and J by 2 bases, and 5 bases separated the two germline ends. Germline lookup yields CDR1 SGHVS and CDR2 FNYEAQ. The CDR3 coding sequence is TGTGCCAGCAGCTTAGTCGGGCAAGAGACCCAGTACTTC. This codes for CASSLVGQETQYF.

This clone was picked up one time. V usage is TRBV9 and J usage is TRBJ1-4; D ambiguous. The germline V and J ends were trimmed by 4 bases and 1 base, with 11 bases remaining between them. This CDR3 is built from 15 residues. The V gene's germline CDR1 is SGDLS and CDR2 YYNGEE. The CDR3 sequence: CASSPRLGTNEKLFF. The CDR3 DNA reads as TGTGCCAGCAGCCCCCGACTGGGAACTAATGAAAAACTGTTTTTT.

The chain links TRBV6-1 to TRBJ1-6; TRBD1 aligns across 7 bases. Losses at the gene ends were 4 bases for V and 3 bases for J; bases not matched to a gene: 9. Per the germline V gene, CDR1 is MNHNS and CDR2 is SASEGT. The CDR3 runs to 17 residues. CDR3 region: CASSGYQGGVYNSPLHF. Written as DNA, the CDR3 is TGTGCCAGCAGTGGGTACCAGGGGGGTGTCTATAATTCACCCCTCCACTTT.

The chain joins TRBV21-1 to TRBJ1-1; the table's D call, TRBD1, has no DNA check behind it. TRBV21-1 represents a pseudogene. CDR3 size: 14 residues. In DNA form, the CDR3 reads TGTGCCAGCAGCAAGCGACAGGGACGCACTGAAGCTTTCTTT. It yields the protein CASSKRQGRTEAFF.

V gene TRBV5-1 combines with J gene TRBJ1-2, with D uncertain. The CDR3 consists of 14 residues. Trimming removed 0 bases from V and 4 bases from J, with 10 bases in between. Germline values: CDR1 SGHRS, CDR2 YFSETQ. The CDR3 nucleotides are TGCGCCAGCAGCTTGGACCGGGTCGGCTATGGCTACACCTTC. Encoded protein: CASSLDRVGYGYTF.

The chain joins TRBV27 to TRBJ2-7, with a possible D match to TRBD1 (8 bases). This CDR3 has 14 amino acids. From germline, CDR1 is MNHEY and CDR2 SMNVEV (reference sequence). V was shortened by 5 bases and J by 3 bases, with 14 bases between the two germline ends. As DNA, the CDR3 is TGTGCCAGCAGTCCTACAGGGGGGGGCTACGAGCAGTACTTC. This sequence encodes CASSPTGGGYEQYF.

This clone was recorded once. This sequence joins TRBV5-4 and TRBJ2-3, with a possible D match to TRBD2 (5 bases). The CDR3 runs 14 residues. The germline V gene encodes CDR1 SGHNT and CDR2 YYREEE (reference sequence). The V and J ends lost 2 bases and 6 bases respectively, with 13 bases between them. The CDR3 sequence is CASSFGGGLDTQYF. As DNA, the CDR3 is TGTGCCAGCAGCTTCGGTGGAGGCCTGGATACGCAGTATTTT.

The CDR3 loop is CASSVGSGGEYQETQYF. In nucleotides, the CDR3 is TGTGCCAGCAGCGTAGGAAGCGGGGGGGAATACCAAGAGACCCAGTACTTC. The genes are TRBV9 and TRBJ2-5; 10 bases agree with TRBD2. V trimming: 0 bases; J trimming: 0 bases; junction bases outside the gene matches: 5. CDR3 length: 17 amino acids. Per the germline V gene, CDR1 is SGDLS and CDR2 is YYNGEE.

CDR3 loop: CASSYGDRLNTEAFF. In DNA form, the CDR3 reads TGTGCCAGCAGTTATGGCGACAGATTGAACACTGAAGCTTTCTTT. This sequence joins TRBV6-5 and TRBJ1-1; maybe TRBD1 (5 bases). Germline V gene sequence: CDR1 MNHEY, CDR2 SVGAGI. The CDR3 extends over 15 amino acids. V shed 3 bases and J shed 0 bases, with 11 bases lying between them.

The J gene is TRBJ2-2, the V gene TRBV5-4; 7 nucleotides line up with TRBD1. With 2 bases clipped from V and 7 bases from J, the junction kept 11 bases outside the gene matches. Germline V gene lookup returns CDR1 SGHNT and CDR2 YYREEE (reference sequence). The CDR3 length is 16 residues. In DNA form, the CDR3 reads TGTGCCAGCAGCTTCGGGACAGCTATAAAGAACGGGGAGCTGTTTTTT. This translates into CASSFGTAIKNGELFF.

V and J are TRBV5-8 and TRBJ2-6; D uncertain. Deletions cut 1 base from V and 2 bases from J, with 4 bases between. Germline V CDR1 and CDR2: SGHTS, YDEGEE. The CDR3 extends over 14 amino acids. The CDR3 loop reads CASSLSAGANVLTF. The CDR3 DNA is TGTGCCAGCAGCTTGTCCGCTGGGGCCAACGTCCTGACTTTC.

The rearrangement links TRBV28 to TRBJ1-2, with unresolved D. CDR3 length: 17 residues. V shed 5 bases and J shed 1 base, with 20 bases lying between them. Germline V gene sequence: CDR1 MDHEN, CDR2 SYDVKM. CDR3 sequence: CASSPPGTAAINYGYTF. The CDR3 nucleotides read TGTGCCAGCAGTCCCCCAGGAACAGCCGCGATTAACTATGGCTACACCTTC.

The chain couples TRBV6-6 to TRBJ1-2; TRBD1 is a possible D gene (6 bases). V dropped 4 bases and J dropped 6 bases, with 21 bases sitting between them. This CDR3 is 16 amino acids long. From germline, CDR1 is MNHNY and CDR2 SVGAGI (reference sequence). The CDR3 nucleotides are TGTGCCAGCAGTTTAGATCCTGGGGGGGCGCGGGATGGCTACACCTTC. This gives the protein CASSLDPGGARDGYTF.

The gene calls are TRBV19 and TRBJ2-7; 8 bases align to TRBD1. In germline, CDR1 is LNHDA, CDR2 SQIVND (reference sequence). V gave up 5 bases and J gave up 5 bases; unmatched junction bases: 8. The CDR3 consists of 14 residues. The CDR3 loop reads CASSGWQGADEQYF. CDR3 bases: TGTGCCAGTAGTGGTTGGCAGGGGGCCGACGAGCAGTACTTC. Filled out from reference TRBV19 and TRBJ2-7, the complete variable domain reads DGGITQSPKYLFRKEGQNVTLSCEQNLNHDAMYWYRQDPGQGLRLIYYSQIVNDFQKGDIAEGYSVSREKKESFPLTVTSAQKNPTAFYLCASSGWQGADEQYFGPGTRLTVT.

CDR3 nucleotides: TGTGCCAGCAGCTTAGAGTCAGGGGTACACACTGAAGCTTTCTTT. Amino acids: CASSLESGVHTEAFF. The gene calls are TRBV7-2 and TRBJ1-1, with a possible D match to TRBD1 (6 bases). V was clipped by 1 base and J by 3 bases, with 12 bases between them. The CDR3 runs 15 residues. The germline gives CDR1 SGHTA, CDR2 FQGNSA.

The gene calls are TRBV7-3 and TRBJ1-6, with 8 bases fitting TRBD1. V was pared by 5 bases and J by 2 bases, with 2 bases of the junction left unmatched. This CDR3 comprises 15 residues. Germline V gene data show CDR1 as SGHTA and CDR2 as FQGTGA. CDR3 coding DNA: TGTGCCAGCAGCCGGGACAGGACCTATAATTCACCCCTCCACTTT. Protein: CASSRDRTYNSPLHF.

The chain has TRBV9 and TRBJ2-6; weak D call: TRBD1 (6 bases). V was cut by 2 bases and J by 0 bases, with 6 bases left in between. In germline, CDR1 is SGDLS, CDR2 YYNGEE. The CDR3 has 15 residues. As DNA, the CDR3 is TGTGCCAGCAGCGTCAGGGGCTCTGGGGCCAACGTCCTGACTTTC. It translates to CASSVRGSGANVLTF. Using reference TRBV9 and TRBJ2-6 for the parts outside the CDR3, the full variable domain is DSGVTQTPKHLITATGQRVTLRCSPRSGDLSVYWYQQSLDQGLQFLIQYYNGEERAKGNILERFSAQQFPDLHSELNLSSLELGDSALYFCASSVRGSGANVLTFGAGSRLTVL.

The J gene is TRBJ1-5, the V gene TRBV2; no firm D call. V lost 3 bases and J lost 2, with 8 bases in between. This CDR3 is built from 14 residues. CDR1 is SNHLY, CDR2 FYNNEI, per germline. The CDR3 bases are TGTGCCAGCAGTGATACGAGTGGCAATCAGCCCCAGCATTTT. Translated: CASSDTSGNQPQHF.

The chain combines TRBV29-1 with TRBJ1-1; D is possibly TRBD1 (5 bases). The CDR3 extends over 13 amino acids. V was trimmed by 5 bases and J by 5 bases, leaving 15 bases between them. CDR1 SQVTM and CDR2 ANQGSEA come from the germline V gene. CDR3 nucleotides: TGCAGCGTTCTTCCCCGCGGACAAACTGAAGCTTTCTTT. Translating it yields CSVLPRGQTEAFF.

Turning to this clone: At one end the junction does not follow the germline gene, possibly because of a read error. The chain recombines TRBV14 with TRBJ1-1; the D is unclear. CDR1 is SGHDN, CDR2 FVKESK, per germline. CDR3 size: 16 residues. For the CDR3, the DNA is TGTGCCAGCAGCCAAAGGTTCGGGGAGTCGAACGCTGAAGCTTTCTTT. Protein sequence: CASSQRFGESNAEAFF. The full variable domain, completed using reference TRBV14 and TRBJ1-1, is EAGVTQFPSHSVIEKGQTVTLRCDPISGHDNLYWYRRVMGKEIKFLLHFVKESKQDESGMPNNRFLAERTGGTYSTLKVQPAELEDSGVYFCASSQRFGESNAEAFFGQGTRLTVV.